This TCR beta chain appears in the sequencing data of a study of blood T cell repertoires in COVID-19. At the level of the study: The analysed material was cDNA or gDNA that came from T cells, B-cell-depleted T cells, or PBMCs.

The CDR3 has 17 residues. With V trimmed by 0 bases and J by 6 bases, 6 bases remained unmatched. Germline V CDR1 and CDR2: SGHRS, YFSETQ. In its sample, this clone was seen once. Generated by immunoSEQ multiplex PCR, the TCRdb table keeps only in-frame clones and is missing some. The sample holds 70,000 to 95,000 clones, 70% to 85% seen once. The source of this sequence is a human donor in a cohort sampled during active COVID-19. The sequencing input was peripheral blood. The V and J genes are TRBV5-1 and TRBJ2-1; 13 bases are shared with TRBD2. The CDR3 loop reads CASSLAPTSGGRNEQFF. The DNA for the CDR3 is TGCGCCAGCAGCTTGGCCCCGACTAGCGGGGGGCGCAATGAGCAGTTCTTC.